This TCR beta chain was recorded in a study of beta chain features in type 1 diabetes. Study findings and constraints: There were fewer insertions and more deletions at the VDJ junctions of type 1 diabetes patients. The study found moderately but significantly shorter TCRB CDR3s in all four CD4+ subsets of Type 1 diabetes patients.

Of the isolated RNA, all was reverse transcribed, and so the sequenced material was expressed TCRB transcripts. Here immunoSEQ multiplex PCR was the method, and the copy in TCRdb shows in-frame clones only, minus some. The sample has 250,000 or so clones, about 25% seen once; the top ten hold 4%. Each of the CD4+ naive, central memory, regulatory and stem cell-like memory populations was sorted via CD45RO/CCR7/CD25/CD127/CD95/CD27. The purity of all sorted populations exceeded 95%. This clone was seen more than once but under ten times. What it binds is unknown. V dropped 5 bases and J dropped 5; count of bases not matched to a gene: 12. The CDR3 contains 16 residues. Germline CDR1 reads SGHVS; CDR2 reads FQNEAQ.

This receptor was obtained from a young man in good health. Sequencing was done on a sample of central memory CD4+ T cells from blood. This rearrangement joins TRBV7-8 to TRBJ2-5, with 9 bases that match TRBD1. The DNA for the CDR3 is TGTGCCAGCAGCCCGTCCCGAGGGGACAGGGTTGAGACCCAGTACTTC. Translated: CASSPSRGDRVETQYF.